This TCR beta chain emerged from a study of T-cell memory formation after mild COVID-19. The CDR3 sequence is 19 residues long. V was clipped by 4 bases and J by 4 bases; unmatched bases: 10. Germline V gene lookup returns CDR1 MGHRA and CDR2 YSYEKL. Sample barcodes and UMIs were carried by the TCR alpha and TCR beta cDNA libraries that 5'RACE generated with constant-segment primers. TCRdb re-called the 5' RACE reads through MiXCR, storing one row per CDR3 protein. Seen here are hundreds of thousands of distinct CDR3 sequences, around 20% observed once, and the top ten hold around 13%. As for this clonotype: Its specificity is unknown.

General study points: Pre-infection memory carried some responding clones, suggesting that cross-reactive memory joined. Mostly located in CM and EM were contracting CD4+ clones, with contracting CD8+ clones located in EMRA.

The sequence was collected from an adult woman who had mild COVID-19 (a few samples of this study predate the infection). Cell type and time point are not known. The V and J genes are TRBV4-1 and TRBJ2-1, with TRBD2 matching 16 bases. The sample consisted of PBMCs or a T cell subset sorted from them (not recorded which). The CDR3 DNA reads as TGCGCCAGCAGCCCCCGGGGACTAGCGGGGGGGCCGGGTTACAATGAGCAGTTCTTC. Its protein product is CASSPRGLAGGPGYNEQFF.